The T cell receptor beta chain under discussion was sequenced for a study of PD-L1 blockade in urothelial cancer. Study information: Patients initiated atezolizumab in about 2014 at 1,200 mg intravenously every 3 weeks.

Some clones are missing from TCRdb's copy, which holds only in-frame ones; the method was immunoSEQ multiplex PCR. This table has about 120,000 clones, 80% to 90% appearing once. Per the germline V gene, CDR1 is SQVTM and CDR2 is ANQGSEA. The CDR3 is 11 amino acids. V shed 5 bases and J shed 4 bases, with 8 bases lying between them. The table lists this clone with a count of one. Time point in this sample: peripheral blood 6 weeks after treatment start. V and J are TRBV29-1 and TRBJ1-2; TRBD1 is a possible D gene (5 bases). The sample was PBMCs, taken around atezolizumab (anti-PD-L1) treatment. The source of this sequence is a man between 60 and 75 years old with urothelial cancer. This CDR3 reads CSVFDSYGYTF. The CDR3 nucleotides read TGCAGCGTTTTTGACAGCTATGGCTACACCTTC.